What follows describes a single T cell receptor (beta chain). The antigen is undetermined. A read error may account for a junction end that differs from germline. The source of the sample is a study of metastatic and nonmetastatic thyroid tumors. General observations from the study: Across blood and tumor, TCR beta diversity in malignant thyroid tumors was reportedly significantly higher than in benign nodules.

TCRdb re-called clones via MiXCR from the PCR reads. The sample includes approximately 65,000 clones, less than 5% seen only once; the top ten take approximately 20%. Thyroid surgery took place with no prior treatment in any patient. Sequenced: blood. This TCR came from a female donor with papillary thyroid cancer or a benign thyroid nodule (not recorded which). Some clones in this sample may be carry-over from other donors' samples.

The CDR3 loop is CASIEVEGANTEAFF. The CDR3 coding sequence is TGTGCCAGCATTGAAGTGGAGGGGGCGAACACGGAAGCTTTCTTT. The V gene is TRBV6-1, the J gene TRBJ1-1, with 7 bases identical to TRBD1. The CDR3 runs 15 residues. Germline CDR1 and CDR2: MNHNS and SASEGT.